Below, one T cell receptor (beta chain) is given with its context. The antigen this receptor binds is unknown. One base away there is no much larger clone; base qualities are not given. Library preparation was by 5' RACE. This sample was sequenced with a NextSeq 500. In the TCR library protocol, unique molecular identifiers were attached to individual cDNA molecules to correct for PCR bias and sequencing error. Both TCR alpha and beta chains were sequenced, and tight co-correlation was observed between alpha and beta sequence abundances in each sample. The authors processed their data as follows. Decombinator V4 was used to annotate TCR sequences for V gene, J gene and CDR3. Expanded TCRs were defined as changing significantly between any two time points under a Poisson model with p below 0.0001. TCR abundances were normalised to the total number of TCRs sequenced in each sample and reported as counts per million. TRAV1-2 paired with TRAJ12, TRAJ20 or TRAJ33 defined MAIT TCRs, while TRAV10 paired with TRAJ18 defined iNKT TCRs. VDJdb, accessed 1 November 2021, was searched for CMV, EBV and SARS-CoV-2 annotated TCRs, excluding TCRs annotated for multiple antigens. The public sequencing data were trimmed at Q25 with fastp and processed into clonotypes with MiXCR by TCRdb, which kept only in-frame beta chains. One record per CDR3 amino acid sequence lists the most common genes and DNA. The V and J calls, along with clone size, are taken from TCRdb and not from the paper's own processing. In all, the sample holds approximately 44,000 distinct CDR3 sequences, and about 12% of those were seen once. Jointly, the top ten make up about 16% of the sample.

A case-control design nested within a healthcare worker cohort in London, UK, was used, with weekly nasopharyngeal swab PCR tests and blood sampling performed. Between 23 and 31 March 2020, the week of the UK lockdown, healthcare workers were enrolled and then followed up weekly for as long as 16 weeks. Via the germline V gene, CDR1 is SGHRS and CDR2 YFSETQ. The CDR3 sequence holds 16 residues, the cysteine and phenylalanine included. The retained sequence is limited to the CDR3, 48 bases, with the frame set at the first base. Between the V and J ends, shortened by 0 bases and 0 bases respectively, the junction contains 11 bases. The sample belongs to a study of early T cells in non-severe SARS-CoV-2 infection (dated by TCRdb to 2020 to 2023). Regarding the research as a whole: Because TCR sequencing was done on bulk RNA from unsorted whole blood, the alpha and beta chains could not be paired. General findings and caveats noted by the study authors: Matching against VDJdb was skewed toward anti-spike CD8 responses, likely underestimated virus-specific expansions, and missed private and CD4 specificities.

The V and J genes are TRBV5-1 and TRBJ2-3, with the D gene too uncertain to name. This clonotype originated in an adult who was a healthcare worker with PCR-confirmed SARS-CoV-2 infection or an uninfected control (not recorded which). Material: whole blood. Here the CDR3 is given as CASSLEQDSSTDTQYF. In nucleotide form, the sequence is TGCGCCAGCAGCTTGGAGCAGGATTCGAGCACAGATACGCAGTATTTT. The reference TRBV5-1 and TRBJ2-3 proteins fill in what lies around the CDR3, so the full variable domain reads KAGVTQTPRYLIKTRGQQVTLSCSPISGHRSVSWYQQTPGQGLQFLFEYFSETQRNKGNFPGRFSGRQFSNSRSEMNVSTLELGDSALYLCASSLEQDSSTDTQYFGPGTRLTVL.